Below, 22 T cell receptor beta chains from the same sample are listed, as sequenced in a study of control samples from healthy donors and cancer patients. TCRdb's table, derived via immunoSEQ multiplex PCR, lists solely in-frame clones and lacks some. The sample lists about 150,000 clones, 85% to 95% occurring once. The sequenced material came from blood. The receptors originated from a man between 50 and 59 years old in good health.

The chain joins TRBV5-1 to TRBJ2-2; TRBD2 might be the D (5 bases). Per the germline V gene, CDR1 is SGHRS and CDR2 is YFSETQ. The ends were cut back, 9 bases at V and 6 bases at J, with 21 bases in the middle. The CDR3 is made up of 15 amino acids. In DNA, the CDR3 is TGCGCCACCCGACCGGGATCGATAACGTCCGGGGAGCTGTTTTTT. The encoded protein is CATRPGSITSGELFF.

The chain is built from TRBV14 and TRBJ1-6, with D unclear. V lost 4 bases and J 7 bases, leaving 11 bases between the germline ends. Germline values: CDR1 SGHDN, CDR2 FVKESK. The CDR3 has 14 residues. CDR3 amino acids: CASSPELGNSPLHF. CDR3 DNA: TGTGCCAGCAGCCCCGAACTAGGGAATTCACCCCTCCACTTT.

This clone has more than one count but fewer than ten. This rearrangement joins TRBV27 to TRBJ2-1, with D perhaps TRBD2 (6 bases). The germline V and J ends were trimmed by 5 bases and 0 bases, with 11 bases remaining between them. The length of the CDR3 is 15 residues. Germline V lookup: CDR1 MNHEY, CDR2 SMNVEV (reference sequence). For the CDR3, the DNA is TGTGCCAGCAGTCACGACGGGAGCTCCTACAATGAGCAGTTCTTC. Translating gives CASSHDGSSYNEQFF.

The chain recombines TRBV19 with TRBJ1-4, with no clear D. Trimming took off 2 bases at V and 8 bases at J, with 6 bases between the two ends. CDR1 and CDR2 (germline): LNHDA, SQIVND (reference sequence). The CDR3 contains 12 residues. CDR3 nucleotides: TGTGCCAGTAGTATACGGGGAGAAAAACTGTTTTTT. Translating it yields CASSIRGEKLFF. The full variable domain, rest sourced from reference TRBV19 and TRBJ1-4, is DGGITQSPKYLFRKEGQNVTLSCEQNLNHDAMYWYRQDPGQGLRLIYYSQIVNDFQKGDIAEGYSVSREKKESFPLTVTSAQKNPTAFYLCASSIRGEKLFFGSGTQLSVL.

This clone appeared once. The chain uses TRBV4-1 and TRBJ2-7, with D unresolved. CDR1 and CDR2 (germline): MGHRA, YSYEKL. Trimming pared 1 base from V and 0 bases from J, leaving 4 bases between. The CDR3 runs to 13 residues. The CDR3 reads CASSQVSSYEQYF. For the CDR3, the DNA is TGCGCCAGCAGCCAAGTAAGCTCCTACGAGCAGTACTTC.

This chain joins TRBV11-2 and TRBJ1-1, with a weak D call TRBD1 (6 bases). V was pared by 0 bases and J by 1 base, with 9 bases between. The V gene's germline CDR1 is SGHAT and CDR2 FQNNGV. The CDR3 extends over 15 amino acids. CDR3 amino acids: CASSLDYRANTEAFF. The DNA of the CDR3 is TGTGCCAGCAGCTTAGATTACAGGGCGAACACTGAAGCTTTCTTT. The variable domain in full, with the rest retrieved from reference TRBV11-2 and TRBJ1-1, is EAGVAQSPRYKIIEKRQSVAFWCNPISGHATLYWYQQILGQGPKLLIQFQNNGVVDDSQLPKDRFSAERLKGVDSTLKIQPAKLEDSAVYLCASSLDYRANTEAFFGQGTRLTVV.

The rearrangement joins TRBV28 to TRBJ2-7; 10 bases match TRBD2. J gave up 3 bases and V 4 bases, and 9 bases lay outside the gene matches. Germline loops: CDR1 MDHEN, CDR2 SYDVKM. The CDR3 totals 16 residues. The chain's CDR3 is CASSSVAGGYRYEQYF. CDR3 nucleotides: TGTGCCAGCAGTTCCGTAGCGGGAGGCTACCGCTACGAGCAGTACTTC. The whole variable domain, remainder taken from reference TRBV28 and TRBJ2-7, is DVKVTQSSRYLVKRTGEKVFLECVQDMDHENMFWYRQDPGLGLRLIYFSYDVKMKEKGDIPEGYSVSREKKERFSLILESASTNQTSMYLCASSSVAGGYRYEQYFGPGTRLTVT.

The J gene is TRBJ1-2, the V gene TRBV2; D possibly corresponds to TRBD1 (6 bases). The ends were cut back, 0 bases at V and 6 bases at J, with 11 bases in the middle. This CDR3 contains 14 residues. Germline V gene sequence: CDR1 SNHLY, CDR2 FYNNEI. The DNA for the CDR3 is TGTGCCAGCAGTGAAGCGCGGGGGCCAGATGGCTACACCTTC. Its protein product is CASSEARGPDGYTF.

J is TRBJ1-3 and V is TRBV10-3; TRBD1 aligns across 7 bases. CDR1 and CDR2 from the germline V gene are ENHRY and SYGVKD. The CDR3 extends over 17 amino acids. V shed 5 bases and J 0 bases; nucleotides not matched to a gene: 10. Here the CDR3 DNA reads TGTGCCATCAGTACAGGGGTTCTTCCCCACTCTGGAAACACCATATATTTT. Encoded protein: CAISTGVLPHSGNTIYF.

The chain joins TRBV3-1 (or the pseudogene TRBV3-2) to TRBJ1-2; D not resolved. Trimming stripped 3 bases from V and 7 bases from J, with 12 bases between. The CDR3 covers 13 residues. Germline CDR1 reads LGHDT; CDR2 reads YNNKEL (reference sequence). The CDR3 sequence is CASSHRGLGGYTF. As DNA, the CDR3 is TGTGCCAGCAGCCATCGGGGTCTGGGTGGCTACACCTTC.

The chain recombines TRBV28 with TRBJ2-7; 7 positions agree with TRBD1. Germline V CDR1 and CDR2: MDHEN, SYDVKM. Trimming took 6 bases from V and 2 from J; bases not matched to a gene: 10. CDR3 length: 15 residues. CDR3: CASSPDRVITYEQYF. For the CDR3, the DNA is TGTGCCAGCAGCCCTGACAGGGTCATTACCTACGAGCAGTACTTC.

This clone showed up just a few times. V usage is TRBV10-3 and J usage is TRBJ2-1; 8 bases map to TRBD2. Germline CDR1 and CDR2: ENHRY and SYGVKD. The CDR3 has 14 residues. With V trimmed by 6 bases and J by 0 bases, 1 base remained unmatched. CDR3 in amino acids: CAIRGTSSYNEQFF. DNA for the CDR3: TGTGCCATCAGGGGGACTAGCTCCTACAATGAGCAGTTCTTC.

The chain combines TRBV28 with TRBJ2-2; 7 bases are a match to TRBD1. CDR3 length: 15 residues. Per the germline V gene, CDR1 is MDHEN and CDR2 is SYDVKM. V trimming: 6 bases; J trimming: 0 bases; junction bases outside the gene matches: 4. The CDR3 spells CASRGTVANTGELFF. The CDR3 DNA is TGTGCCAGCAGGGGGACAGTCGCGAACACCGGGGAGCTGTTTTTT.

The rearrangement uses TRBV30 and TRBJ2-5, with TRBD2 identical over 10 bases. Germline trimming cut 2 bases from V and 2 bases from J; bases unmatched to any gene: 5. This CDR3 region has 15 residues. The germline gives CDR1 GTSNPN, CDR2 SVGIG (reference sequence). CDR3 in amino acids: CAWSRTSGPQETQYF. In nucleotides, the CDR3 is TGTGCCTGGAGTAGGACTAGCGGTCCTCAAGAGACCCAGTACTTC.

V and J are TRBV7-2 and TRBJ1-5, with 8 nucleotides matching TRBD1. This CDR3 contains 17 residues. The germline V gene has CDR1 SGHTA and CDR2 FQGNSA. The trim removed 0 bases at V and 0 bases at J, leaving 4 bases unmatched. Here the CDR3 DNA reads TGTGCCAGCAGCTTAGCGGGGACAGGATATAGCAATCAGCCCCAGCATTTT. Protein sequence: CASSLAGTGYSNQPQHF.

This sequence joins TRBV5-1 and TRBJ2-3; D is perhaps TRBD1 (5 bases). Germline CDR1 reads SGHRS; CDR2 reads YFSETQ. The V end lost 1 base, the J end lost 4 bases, and 10 bases lay between the germline ends. The CDR3 sequence is 14 residues long. As DNA, the CDR3 is TGCGCCAGCAGCTTGCTCCAGGGCTCAGATACGCAGTATTTT. Translated, it gives CASSLLQGSDTQYF.

Only a few counts were recorded for this clone. The CDR3 protein is CASSLTDLSGHGYTF. CDR3 bases: TGTGCCAGCAGCTTGACGGACCTCTCAGGGCATGGCTACACCTTC. V and J are TRBV7-9 and TRBJ1-2; D might be TRBD1 (5 bases). Germline V gene sequence: CDR1 SEHNR, CDR2 FQNEAQ (reference sequence). Trimming left V 3 bases short and J 6 bases short, with 17 bases between. This CDR3 has 15 residues.

The chain uses TRBV27 and TRBJ1-3, with TRBD1 as a possible D gene (5 bases). The CDR3 loop spans 14 amino acids. V lost 6 bases and J 0 bases, leaving 9 bases between the germline ends. Germline values: CDR1 MNHEY, CDR2 SMNVEV (reference sequence). In DNA form, the CDR3 reads TGTGCCAGCAGCAGGGATTACTCTGGAAACACCATATATTTT. It is translated as CASSRDYSGNTIYF.

J is TRBJ2-1 and V is TRBV6-2 or TRBV6-3; unclear D gene. Germline V gene data show CDR1 as MNHEY and CDR2 as SVGEGT. V was trimmed by 5 bases and J by 10 bases, leaving 12 bases between them. This CDR3 contains 12 residues. CDR3 amino acids: CASSLISGEQFF. The CDR3 coding sequence is TGTGCCAGCAGTCTCATTTCGGGCGAGCAGTTCTTC.

The chain has TRBV6-1 and TRBJ1-6; 8 bases line up with TRBD1. CDR3 length: 15 amino acids. From germline, CDR1 is MNHNS and CDR2 SASEGT. With V trimmed by 2 bases and J by 7 bases, 4 bases remained unmatched. CDR3 coding DNA: TGTGCCAGCAGTGAACCTACAGGGGGGAATTCACCCCTCCACTTT. Translation: CASSEPTGGNSPLHF.

V usage is TRBV11-3 and J usage is TRBJ2-7, with a tentative D call TRBD1 (6 bases). Trimming took 4 bases from V and 8 from J, leaving 15 bases between them. The germline gives CDR1 SGHNT, CDR2 YENEEA. This CDR3 contains 13 residues. CDR3 sequence (DNA): TGTGCCAGCAGCTCCCGGACAGCCGGGAAGCAGTACTTC. Protein product: CASSSRTAGKQYF. Drawing the rest from reference TRBV11-3 and TRBJ2-7, the complete variable domain is EAGVVQSPRYKIIEKKQPVAFWCNPISGHNTLYWYLQNLGQGPELLIRYENEEAVDDSQLPKDRFSAERLKGVDSTLKIQPAELGDSAVYLCASSSRTAGKQYFGPGTRLTVT.

The genes are TRBV5-4 and TRBJ2-3; 13 bases match TRBD2. The CDR3 length is 16 residues. CDR1 is SGHNT, CDR2 YYREEE, per germline (reference sequence). The junction had 9 bases not matched to a gene; V was cut back by 0 bases and J by 11 bases. CDR3 nucleotides: TGTGCCAGCAGCTTGGGTGGGACTAGCGGGAAATCGATGCAGTATTTT. Translated, it gives CASSLGGTSGKSMQYF.